This is a list of T cell receptor beta chains from one sample in a study of cytomegalovirus exposure and HLA in healthy donors. The data were produced by immunoSEQ multiplex PCR, yet TCRdb's version contains in-frame clones alone and is incomplete. The profile shows some 70,000 clones, around 97% of them singletons. The specimen sequenced was PBMCs. All receptors come from a man aged 18 to 29 in good health and CMV-seronegative. CDR3s include the opening cysteine and the closing phenylalanine or tryptophan. Each record gives: D gene, V gene, clone size, J gene, CDR3 protein, CDR3 DNA. The D gene is left open where the match is weak. A clone size is listed for some rows: how often the clone was seen (once, few, many), or a class if it is expanded.

D gene: .
V gene: TRBV6-5
clone size: .
J gene: TRBJ1-4
CDR3 protein: CASRNYRSAEKLFF
CDR3 DNA: TGTGCCAGCAGGAACTACAGGTCGGCTGAAAAACTGTTTTTT

D gene: .
V gene: TRBV28
clone size: .
J gene: TRBJ2-7
CDR3 protein: CASSLGGGDEQYF
CDR3 DNA: TGTGCCAGCAGTTTAGGTGGAGGGGATGAGCAGTACTTC

D gene: TRBD1
V gene: TRBV28
clone size: .
J gene: TRBJ1-1
CDR3 protein: CASTSGQGFTEAFF
CDR3 DNA: TGTGCCAGCACCTCGGGACAGGGGTTCACTGAAGCTTTCTTT

D gene: TRBD1
V gene: TRBV27
clone size: .
J gene: TRBJ1-4
CDR3 protein: CASRTGGGEKLFF
CDR3 DNA: TGTGCCAGCCGGACAGGAGGAGGGGAAAAACTGTTTTTT

D gene: TRBD1
V gene: TRBV19
clone size: .
J gene: TRBJ2-2
CDR3 protein: CASSIQGESGELFF
CDR3 DNA: TGTGCCAGTAGTATACAGGGGGAATCCGGGGAGCTGTTTTTT

D gene: .
V gene: TRBV4-1
clone size: .
J gene: TRBJ2-3
CDR3 protein: CASSPGVGFGDTQYF
CDR3 DNA: TGCGCCAGCAGCCCGGGGGTCGGCTTCGGAGATACGCAGTATTTT

D gene: TRBD2
V gene: TRBV5-6
clone size: .
J gene: TRBJ2-2
CDR3 protein: CASSLAGGPVTGELFF
CDR3 DNA: TGTGCCAGCAGCTTGGCGGGGGGGCCGGTCACCGGGGAGCTGTTTTTT

D gene: .
V gene: TRBV20-1
clone size: once
J gene: TRBJ2-7
CDR3 protein: CSAKLYEQYF
CDR3 DNA: TGCAGTGCTAAGCTTTACGAGCAGTACTTC

D gene: .
V gene: TRBV6-1
clone size: .
J gene: TRBJ1-5
CDR3 protein: CASSETGNQPQHF
CDR3 DNA: TGTGCCAGCAGTGAAACTGGCAATCAGCCCCAGCATTTT

D gene: .
V gene: TRBV19
clone size: .
J gene: TRBJ2-1
CDR3 protein: CASSTGFSRDNEQFF
CDR3 DNA: TGTGCCAGTAGTACAGGGTTCTCGAGAGATAATGAGCAGTTCTTC

D gene: TRBD1
V gene: TRBV7-9
clone size: once
J gene: TRBJ2-1
CDR3 protein: CASSSTGTGFKNEQFF
CDR3 DNA: TGTGCCAGCAGCTCAACCGGGACAGGGTTTAAAAATGAGCAGTTCTTC

D gene: .
V gene: TRBV30
clone size: .
J gene: TRBJ2-3
CDR3 protein: CAWSVSRDTQYF
CDR3 DNA: TGTGCCTGGAGTGTCTCGAGAGATACGCAGTATTTT

D gene: .
V gene: TRBV2
clone size: .
J gene: TRBJ1-6
CDR3 protein: CASCVGGNSPLHF
CDR3 DNA: TGTGCCAGCTGTGTAGGAGGAAATTCACCCCTCCACTTT

D gene: .
V gene: TRBV2
clone size: .
J gene: TRBJ2-1
CDR3 protein: CASSEAINWENEQFF
CDR3 DNA: TGTGCCAGCAGTGAAGCTATCAATTGGGAGAATGAGCAGTTCTTC

D gene: TRBD2
V gene: TRBV9
clone size: .
J gene: TRBJ2-1
CDR3 protein: CASSVGSSGNEQFF
CDR3 DNA: TGTGCCAGCAGCGTCGGGAGTAGCGGGAATGAGCAGTTCTTC

D gene: .
V gene: TRBV4-2
clone size: .
J gene: TRBJ1-5
CDR3 protein: CASSQGRESGQPQHF
CDR3 DNA: TGTGCCAGCAGCCAGGGGAGGGAATCAGGTCAGCCCCAGCATTTT

D gene: .
V gene: TRBV11-2
clone size: .
J gene: TRBJ2-1
CDR3 protein: CASSLAVGNHNEQFF
CDR3 DNA: TGTGCCAGCAGCTTAGCAGTGGGCAACCACAATGAGCAGTTCTTC